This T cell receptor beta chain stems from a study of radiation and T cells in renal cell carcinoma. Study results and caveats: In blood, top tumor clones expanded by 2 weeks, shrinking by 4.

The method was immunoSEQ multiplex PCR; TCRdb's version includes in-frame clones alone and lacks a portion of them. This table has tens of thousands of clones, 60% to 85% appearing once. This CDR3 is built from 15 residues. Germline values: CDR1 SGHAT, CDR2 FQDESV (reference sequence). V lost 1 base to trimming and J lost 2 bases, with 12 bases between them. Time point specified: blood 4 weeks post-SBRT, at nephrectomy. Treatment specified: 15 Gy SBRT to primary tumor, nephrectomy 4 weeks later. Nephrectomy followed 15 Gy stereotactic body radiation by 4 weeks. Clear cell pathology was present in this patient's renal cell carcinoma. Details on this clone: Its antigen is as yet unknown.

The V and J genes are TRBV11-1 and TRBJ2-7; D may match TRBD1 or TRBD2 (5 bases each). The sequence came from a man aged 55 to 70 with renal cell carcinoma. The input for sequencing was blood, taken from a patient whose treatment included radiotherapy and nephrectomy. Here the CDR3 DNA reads TGTGCCAGCAGCTTAGGCAGGGAGTCCACCTACGAGCAGTACGTC. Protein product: CASSLGRESTYEQYV.